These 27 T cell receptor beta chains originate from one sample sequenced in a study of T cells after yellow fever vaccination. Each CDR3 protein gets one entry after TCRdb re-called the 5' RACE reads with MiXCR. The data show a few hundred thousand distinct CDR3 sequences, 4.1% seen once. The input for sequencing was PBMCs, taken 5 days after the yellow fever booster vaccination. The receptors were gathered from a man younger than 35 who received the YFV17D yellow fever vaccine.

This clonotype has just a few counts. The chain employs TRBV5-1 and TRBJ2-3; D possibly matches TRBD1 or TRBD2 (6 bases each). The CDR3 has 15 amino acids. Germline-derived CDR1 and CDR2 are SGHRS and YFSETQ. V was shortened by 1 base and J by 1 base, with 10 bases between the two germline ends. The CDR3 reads CASSLKEGGTDTQYF. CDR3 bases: TGCGCCAGCAGCTTGAAGGAGGGGGGCACAGATACGCAGTATTTT.

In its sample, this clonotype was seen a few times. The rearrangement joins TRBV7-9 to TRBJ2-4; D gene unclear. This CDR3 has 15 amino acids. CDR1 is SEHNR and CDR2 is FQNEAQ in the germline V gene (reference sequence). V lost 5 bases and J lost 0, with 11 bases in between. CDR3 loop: CASSPYTVAKNIQYF. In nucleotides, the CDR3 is TGTGCCAGCAGCCCCTACACAGTAGCCAAAAACATTCAGTACTTC.

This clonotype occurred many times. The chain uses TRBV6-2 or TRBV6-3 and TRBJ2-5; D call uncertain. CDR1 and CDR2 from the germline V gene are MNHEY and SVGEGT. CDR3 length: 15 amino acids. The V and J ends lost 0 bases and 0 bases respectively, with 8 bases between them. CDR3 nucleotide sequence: TGTGCCAGCAGTTACTCGGCTCGATACCAAGAGACCCAGTACTTC. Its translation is CASSYSARYQETQYF.

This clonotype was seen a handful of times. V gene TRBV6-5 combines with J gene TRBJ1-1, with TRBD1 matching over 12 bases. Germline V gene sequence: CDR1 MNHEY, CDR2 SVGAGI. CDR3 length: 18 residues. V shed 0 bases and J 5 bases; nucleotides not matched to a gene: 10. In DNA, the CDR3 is TGTGCCAGCAGTTACTCCGGCGGGGACAGGGGGCATGGTACTGAAGCTTTCTTT. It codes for CASSYSGGDRGHGTEAFF.

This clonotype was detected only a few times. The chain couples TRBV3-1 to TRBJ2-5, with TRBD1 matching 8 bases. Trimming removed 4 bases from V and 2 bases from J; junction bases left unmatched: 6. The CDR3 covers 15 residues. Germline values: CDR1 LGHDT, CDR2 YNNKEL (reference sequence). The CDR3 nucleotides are TGTGCCAGCAGCCTGACTTGGACAGGGCAAGAGACCCAGTACTTC. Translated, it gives CASSLTWTGQETQYF.

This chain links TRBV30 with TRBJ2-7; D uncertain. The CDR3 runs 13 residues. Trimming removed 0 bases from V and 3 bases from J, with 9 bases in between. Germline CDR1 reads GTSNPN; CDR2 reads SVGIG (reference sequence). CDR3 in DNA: TGTGCCTGGAGTGTACTGGGAAACTACGAGCAGTACTTC. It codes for CAWSVLGNYEQYF.

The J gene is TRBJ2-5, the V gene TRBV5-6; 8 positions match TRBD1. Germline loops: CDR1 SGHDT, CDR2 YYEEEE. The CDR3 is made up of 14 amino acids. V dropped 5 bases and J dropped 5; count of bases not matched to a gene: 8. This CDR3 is CASRGTGQGETQYF. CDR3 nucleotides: TGTGCCAGCAGGGGGACCGGACAGGGCGAGACCCAGTACTTC.

The CDR3 nucleotides read TGTGCCTGGAGTGTATCGGCTAGAGGAGAGACCCAGTACTTC. Amino acids: CAWSVSARGETQYF. The rearrangement joins TRBV30 to TRBJ2-5; D gene ambiguous. V was trimmed by 0 bases and J by 4 bases, leaving 12 bases between them. The CDR3 has 14 residues. The germline V gene encodes CDR1 GTSNPN and CDR2 SVGIG (reference sequence).

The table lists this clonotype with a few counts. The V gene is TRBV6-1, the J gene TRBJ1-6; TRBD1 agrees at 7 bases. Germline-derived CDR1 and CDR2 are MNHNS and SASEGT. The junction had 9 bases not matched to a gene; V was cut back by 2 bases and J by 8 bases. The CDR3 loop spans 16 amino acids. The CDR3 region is CASSERAGGLDSPLHF. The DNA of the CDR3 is TGTGCCAGCAGTGAACGGGCAGGGGGTTTGGATTCACCCCTCCACTTT.

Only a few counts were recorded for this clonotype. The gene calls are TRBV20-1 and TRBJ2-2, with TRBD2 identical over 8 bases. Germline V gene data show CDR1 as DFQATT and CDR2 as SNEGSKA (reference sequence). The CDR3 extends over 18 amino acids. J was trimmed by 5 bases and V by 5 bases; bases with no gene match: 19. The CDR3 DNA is TGCAGTGCTGCCCCTCTCGGGCGGGGGGCCTTATATACCGGGGAGCTGTTTTTT. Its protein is CSAAPLGRGALYTGELFF.

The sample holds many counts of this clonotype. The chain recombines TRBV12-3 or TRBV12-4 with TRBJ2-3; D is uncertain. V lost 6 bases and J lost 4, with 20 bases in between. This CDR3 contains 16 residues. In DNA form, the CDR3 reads TGTGCCAGCAGACCACCACGACTCAGAAGGGCAGATACGCAGTATTTT. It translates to CASRPPRLRRADTQYF.

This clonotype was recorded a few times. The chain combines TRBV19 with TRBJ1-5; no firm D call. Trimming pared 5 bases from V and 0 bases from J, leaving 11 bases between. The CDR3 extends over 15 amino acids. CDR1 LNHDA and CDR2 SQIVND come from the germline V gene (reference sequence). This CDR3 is CASSWSAYSNQPQHF. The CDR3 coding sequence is TGTGCCAGTAGTTGGTCAGCCTATAGCAATCAGCCCCAGCATTTT.

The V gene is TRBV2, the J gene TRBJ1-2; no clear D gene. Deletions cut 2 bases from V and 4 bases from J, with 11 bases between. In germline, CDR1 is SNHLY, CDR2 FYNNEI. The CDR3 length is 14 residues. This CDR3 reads CASSERKTAYGYTF. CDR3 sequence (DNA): TGTGCCAGCAGTGAAAGGAAAACGGCCTATGGCTACACCTTC.

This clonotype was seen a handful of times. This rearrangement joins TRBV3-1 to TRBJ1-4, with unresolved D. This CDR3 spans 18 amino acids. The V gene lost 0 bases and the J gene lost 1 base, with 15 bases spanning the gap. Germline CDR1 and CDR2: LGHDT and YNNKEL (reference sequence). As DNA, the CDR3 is TGTGCCAGCAGCCAAGATCTTGGAGACGGTGGAACTAATGAAAAACTGTTTTTT. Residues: CASSQDLGDGGTNEKLFF.

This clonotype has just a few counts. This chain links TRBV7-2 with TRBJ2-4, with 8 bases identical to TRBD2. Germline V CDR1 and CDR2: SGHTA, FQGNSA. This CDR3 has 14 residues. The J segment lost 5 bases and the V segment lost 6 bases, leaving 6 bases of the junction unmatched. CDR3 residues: CASRPSLAENIQYF. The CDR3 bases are TGTGCCAGCAGACCCTCACTAGCGGAAAACATTCAGTACTTC.

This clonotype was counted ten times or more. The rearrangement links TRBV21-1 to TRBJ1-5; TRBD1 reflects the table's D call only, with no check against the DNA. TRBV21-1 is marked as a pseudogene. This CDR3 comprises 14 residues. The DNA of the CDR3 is TGTGCCAGTTCACAGGGGATTGGCAATCAGCCCCAGCATTTT. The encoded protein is CASSQGIGNQPQHF.

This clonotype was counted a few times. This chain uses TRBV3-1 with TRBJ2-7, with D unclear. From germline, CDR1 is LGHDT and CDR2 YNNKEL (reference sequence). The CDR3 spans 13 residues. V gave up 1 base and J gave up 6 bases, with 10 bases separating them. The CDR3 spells CASSQGIVGEQYF. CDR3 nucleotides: TGTGCCAGCAGCCAAGGGATTGTTGGCGAGCAGTACTTC.

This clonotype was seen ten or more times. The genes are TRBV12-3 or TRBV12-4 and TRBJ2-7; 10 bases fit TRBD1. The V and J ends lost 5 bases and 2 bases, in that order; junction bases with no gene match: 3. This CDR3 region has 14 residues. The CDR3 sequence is CASSTGTGAYEQYF. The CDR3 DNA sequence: TGTGCCAGCAGTACCGGGACAGGGGCCTACGAGCAGTACTTC.

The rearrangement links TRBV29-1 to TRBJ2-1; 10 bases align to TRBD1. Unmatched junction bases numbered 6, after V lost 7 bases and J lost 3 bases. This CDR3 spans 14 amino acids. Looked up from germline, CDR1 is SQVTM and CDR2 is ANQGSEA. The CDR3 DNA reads TGCAGCGCCGGGGACAGGGGCATCTACAATGAGCAGTTCTTC. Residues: CSAGDRGIYNEQFF.

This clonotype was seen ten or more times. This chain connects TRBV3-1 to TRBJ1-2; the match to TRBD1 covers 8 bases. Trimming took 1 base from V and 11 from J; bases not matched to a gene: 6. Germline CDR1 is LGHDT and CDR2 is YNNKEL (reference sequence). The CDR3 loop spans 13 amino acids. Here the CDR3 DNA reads TGTGCCAGCAGCCAAGCGACAGGGGTAGTATACACCTTC. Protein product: CASSQATGVVYTF.

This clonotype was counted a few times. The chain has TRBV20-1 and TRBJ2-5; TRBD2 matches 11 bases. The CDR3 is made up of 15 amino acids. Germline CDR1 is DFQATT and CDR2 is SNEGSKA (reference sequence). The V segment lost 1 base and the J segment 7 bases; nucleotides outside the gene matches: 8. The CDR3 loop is CSARVAGGPSGTQYF. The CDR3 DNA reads TGCAGTGCTAGAGTAGCGGGGGGGCCTTCGGGGACCCAGTACTTC.

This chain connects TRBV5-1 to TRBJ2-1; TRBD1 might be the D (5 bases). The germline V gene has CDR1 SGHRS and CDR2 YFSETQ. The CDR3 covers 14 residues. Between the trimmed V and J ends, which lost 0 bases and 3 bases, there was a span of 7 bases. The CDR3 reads CASSLGQHYNEQFF. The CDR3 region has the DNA TGCGCCAGCAGCTTGGGACAGCACTACAATGAGCAGTTCTTC.

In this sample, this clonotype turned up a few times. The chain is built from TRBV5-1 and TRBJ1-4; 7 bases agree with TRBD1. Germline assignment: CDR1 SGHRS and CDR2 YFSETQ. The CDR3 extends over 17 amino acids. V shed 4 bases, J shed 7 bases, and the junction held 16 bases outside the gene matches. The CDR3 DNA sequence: TGCGCCAGCAGCCCCCAGGGACGAGGGGGCGCGGGTGAAAAACTGTTTTTT. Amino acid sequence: CASSPQGRGGAGEKLFF.

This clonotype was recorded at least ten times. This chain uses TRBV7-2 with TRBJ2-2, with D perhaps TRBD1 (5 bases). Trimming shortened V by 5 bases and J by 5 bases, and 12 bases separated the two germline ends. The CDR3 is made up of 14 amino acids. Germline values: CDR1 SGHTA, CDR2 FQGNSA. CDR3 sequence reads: CASSLAGITGELFF. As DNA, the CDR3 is TGTGCCAGCAGCCTGGCAGGGATTACCGGGGAGCTGTTTTTT.

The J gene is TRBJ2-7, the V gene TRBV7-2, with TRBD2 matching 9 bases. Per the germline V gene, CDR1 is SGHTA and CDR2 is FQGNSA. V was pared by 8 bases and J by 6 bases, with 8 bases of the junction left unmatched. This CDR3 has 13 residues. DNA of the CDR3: TGTGCCAGCGTCGGCGGGGGGGCCTCCGAGCAGTACTTC. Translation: CASVGGGASEQYF.

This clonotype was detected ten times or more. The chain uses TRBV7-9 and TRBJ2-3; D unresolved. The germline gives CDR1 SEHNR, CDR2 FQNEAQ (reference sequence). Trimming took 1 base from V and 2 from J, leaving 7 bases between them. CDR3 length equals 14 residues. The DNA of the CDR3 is TGTGCCAGCAGCTTAGTTTTTATCACAGATACGCAGTATTTT. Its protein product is CASSLVFITDTQYF.

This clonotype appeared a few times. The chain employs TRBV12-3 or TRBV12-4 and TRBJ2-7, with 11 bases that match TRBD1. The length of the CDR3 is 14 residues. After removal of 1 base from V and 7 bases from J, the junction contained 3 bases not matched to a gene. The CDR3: CASSLGTGGREQYF. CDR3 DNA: TGTGCCAGCAGTTTAGGGACAGGGGGCAGAGAGCAGTACTTC.